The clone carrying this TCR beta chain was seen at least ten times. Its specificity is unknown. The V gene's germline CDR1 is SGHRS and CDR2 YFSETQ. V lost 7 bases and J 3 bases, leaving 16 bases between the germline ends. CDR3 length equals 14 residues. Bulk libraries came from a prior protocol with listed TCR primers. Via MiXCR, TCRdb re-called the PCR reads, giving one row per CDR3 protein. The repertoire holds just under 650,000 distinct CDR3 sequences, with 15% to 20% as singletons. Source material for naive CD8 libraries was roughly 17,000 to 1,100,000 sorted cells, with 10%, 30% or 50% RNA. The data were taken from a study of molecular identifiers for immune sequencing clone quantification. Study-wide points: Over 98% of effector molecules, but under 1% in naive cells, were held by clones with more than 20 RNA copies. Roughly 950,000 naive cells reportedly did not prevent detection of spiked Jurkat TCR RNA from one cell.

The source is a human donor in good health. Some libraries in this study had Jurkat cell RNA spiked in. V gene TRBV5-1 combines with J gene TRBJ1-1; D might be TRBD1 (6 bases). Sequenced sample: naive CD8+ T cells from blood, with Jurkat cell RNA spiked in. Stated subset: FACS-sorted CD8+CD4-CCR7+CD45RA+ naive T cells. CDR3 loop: CASSGGGDYTEAFF. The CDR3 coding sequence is TGCGCCAGCTCGGGAGGGGGGGATTACACTGAAGCTTTCTTT.